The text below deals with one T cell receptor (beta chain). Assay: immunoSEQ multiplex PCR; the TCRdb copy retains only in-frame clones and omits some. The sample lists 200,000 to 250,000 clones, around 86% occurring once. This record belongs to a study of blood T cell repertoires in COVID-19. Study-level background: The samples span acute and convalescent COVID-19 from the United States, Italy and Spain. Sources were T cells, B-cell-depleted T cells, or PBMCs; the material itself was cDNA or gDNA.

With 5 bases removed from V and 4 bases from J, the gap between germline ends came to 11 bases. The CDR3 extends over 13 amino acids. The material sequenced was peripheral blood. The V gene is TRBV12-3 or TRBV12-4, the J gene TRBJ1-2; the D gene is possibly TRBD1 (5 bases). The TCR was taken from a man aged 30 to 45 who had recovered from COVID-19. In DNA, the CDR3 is TGTGCCAGCAGTGCGCAGGGTATCTATGGCTACACCTTC. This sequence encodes CASSAQGIYGYTF.